This TCR beta chain stems from a study of blood T cells in healthy people across ages. Germline V CDR1 and CDR2: MNHNS, SASEGT. CDR3 length equals 15 residues. V lost 5 bases and J 2 bases, leaving 15 bases between the germline ends. Primers used in a second PCR of roughly 7 to 11 cycles were a sample-barcoded 5' primer and a J-beta primer mix. In TCRdb, the 5' RACE reads were re-called with MiXCR into one record per CDR3 protein. The repertoire holds fewer than 1.5 million distinct CDR3 sequences, with 42% as singletons. This clonotype has a handful of counts. The genes are TRBV6-1 and TRBJ2-5, with a possible D match to TRBD1 (6 bases). The TCR originated in a woman under 30 in good health. Sequenced input: blood. The CDR3 nucleotides read TGTGCCAGCAGTCCAGGGGCGTCAAGGCAAGAGACCCAGTACTTC. Its protein is CASSPGASRQETQYF.